The 24 T cell receptor beta chains listed next were all sequenced from one sample in a study of response to subunit inactivated influenza vaccine. TCRdb redid the calling of the RT-PCR reads with MiXCR, one entry per CDR3 protein. The table has hundreds of thousands of distinct CDR3 sequences, less than 20% seen once. This material consisted of PBMCs from blood, taken about 12 days after vaccination. Every receptor here comes from a man between 45 and 60 years old who received an inactivated influenza vaccine.

The chain has TRBV20-1 and TRBJ2-3; TRBD2 agrees at 7 bases. V lost 6 bases to trimming and J lost 4 bases; unmatched junction nucleotides: 13. The V gene's germline CDR1 is DFQATT and CDR2 SNEGSKA (reference sequence). The CDR3 is 15 residues long. The CDR3 sequence: CSASSGGRVSDTQYF. The CDR3 DNA is TGCAGTGCGAGCTCTGGAGGGAGGGTCTCAGATACGCAGTATTTT.

This chain connects TRBV12-5 to TRBJ1-1, with 8 bases fitting TRBD1. The V and J ends lost 7 bases and 1 base, in that order; junction bases with no gene match: 8. The CDR3 is 15 amino acids. Germline CDR1 is LGHNT and CDR2 is FRNRAP. Written as DNA, the CDR3 is TGTGCTAGTGCCCCCCGACAGGGGCCGAACACTGAAGCTTTCTTT. As protein: CASAPRQGPNTEAFF.

On this clonotype: A much more abundant neighbour one base away suggests this may be a read error. This chain uses TRBV15 with TRBJ2-7, with TRBD1 matching over 8 bases. Per the germline V gene, CDR1 is LNHNV and CDR2 is YYDKDF (reference sequence). The CDR3 is 14 residues long. This CDR3 is CTTSPDRGAYEQYF. CDR3 in DNA: TGTACCACTTCACCCGACAGGGGAGCGTACGAGCAGTACTTC. The whole variable domain, remainder taken from reference TRBV15 and TRBJ2-7, is DAMVIQNPRYQVTQFGKPVTLSCSQTLNHNVMYWYQQKSSQAPKLLFHYYDKDFNNEADTPDNFQSRRPNTSFCFLDIRSPGLGDTAMYLCTTSPDRGAYEQYFGPGTRLTVT.

CDR3 nucleotide sequence: TGTGCCAGCAGTAACGCGGGCCAGATAACCACCGGGGAGCTGTTTTTT. This codes for CASSNAGQITTGELFF. The chain employs TRBV6-1 and TRBJ2-2; D is possibly TRBD2 (5 bases). V was pared by 5 bases and J by 4 bases, with 17 bases between. The CDR3 sequence is 16 residues long. Germline V CDR1 and CDR2: MNHNS, SASEGT.

This clonotype occurred a few times. The chain couples TRBV6-1 to TRBJ2-2; tentatively, D is TRBD2 (5 bases). Trimming cost V 6 bases and J 7 bases, with 21 bases left between them. The CDR3 totals 16 residues. Germline loops: CDR1 MNHNS, CDR2 SASEGT. CDR3 bases: TGTGCCAGCAGCCCGGGTTTTGCCCGGACTGGCGGGGAGCTGTTTTTT. This encodes CASSPGFARTGGELFF.

This clonotype has only a few counts. The CDR3 reads CAISEQGGREGYTF. The CDR3 DNA is TGTGCCATCAGTGAACAGGGGGGCCGGGAAGGCTACACCTTC. The chain has TRBV10-3 and TRBJ1-2, with 8 bases aligning to TRBD1. Trimming cost V 3 bases and J 8 bases; bases outside gene matches: 8. The CDR3 sequence is 14 residues long. Germline CDR1 is ENHRY and CDR2 is SYGVKD.

In this sample, this clonotype turned up a few times. The chain has TRBV6-2 or TRBV6-3 and TRBJ1-5; D unclear. The CDR3 loop spans 18 amino acids. CDR1 and CDR2 (germline): MNHEY, SVGEGT. The V and J ends lost 0 bases and 4 bases respectively, with 19 bases between them. The DNA of the CDR3 is TGTGCCAGCAGTTACTCGAGTATAACGGGAGGAATTAATCAGCCCCAGCATTTT. Protein sequence: CASSYSSITGGINQPQHF.

V usage is TRBV12-1 and J usage is TRBJ2-5. TRBV12-1 is a pseudogene. The CDR3 is 14 amino acids. The CDR3 DNA is TGTGCCAGCAGCTGTGACCCTTACCAAGAGACCCAGTACTTC. Its translation: CASSCDPYQETQYF.

The rearrangement uses TRBV30 and TRBJ2-2; TRBD1 matches 11 bases. Losses at the gene ends were 8 bases for V and 4 bases for J; bases not matched to a gene: 6. Germline V gene data show CDR1 as GTSNPN and CDR2 as SVGIG (reference sequence). The CDR3 length is 14 residues. CDR3 nucleotide sequence: TGTGCCCATCAAGGGACAGGGGGCACCGGGGAGCTGTTTTTT. Protein: CAHQGTGGTGELFF.

Only one count was recorded for this clonotype. This chain uses TRBV9 with TRBJ2-7; a weak D match, TRBD1 (6 bases). Between the trimmed V and J ends, which lost 0 bases and 0 bases, there was a span of 13 bases. CDR3 length equals 16 residues. CDR1 SGDLS and CDR2 YYNGEE come from the germline V gene. The CDR3 nucleotides read TGTGCCAGCAGCGTAGATGCAGGACAGAGCTCCTACGAGCAGTACTTC. As protein: CASSVDAGQSSYEQYF.

The J gene is TRBJ2-2, the V gene TRBV2; 15 nucleotides match TRBD2. From germline, CDR1 is SNHLY and CDR2 FYNNEI. The V gene end was trimmed by 6 bases and the J gene end by 7 bases; junction bases not matched to a gene: 6. The length of the CDR3 is 16 residues. In DNA form, the CDR3 reads TGTGCCAGCAGCCCCGGACTAGCGGGAGGGTTCGGGGAGCTGTTTTTT. This sequence encodes CASSPGLAGGFGELFF.

This clonotype was detected many times. The chain is built from TRBV15 and TRBJ2-7; 7 nucleotides match TRBD1. The CDR3 is 14 amino acids. Looked up from germline, CDR1 is LNHNV and CDR2 is YYDKDF (reference sequence). The V segment lost 5 bases and the J segment 2 bases; nucleotides outside the gene matches: 6. The CDR3 sequence: CATSQTGQTYEQYF. DNA for the CDR3: TGTGCCACCAGCCAAACGGGACAGACCTACGAGCAGTACTTC.

This clonotype appeared a few times. This chain joins TRBV15 and TRBJ1-3; D is undetermined. V was cut by 1 base and J by 4 bases, with 11 bases left in between. CDR3 size: 15 residues. The germline CDR1 and CDR2 sequences are LNHNV and YYDKDF (reference sequence). CDR3 residues: CATSRGGVSGNTIYF. CDR3 DNA: TGTGCCACCAGCAGAGGCGGGGTATCCGGAAACACCATATATTTT.

Only a few counts were recorded for this clonotype. V and J are TRBV11-2 and TRBJ2-2; 8 positions agree with TRBD2. The CDR3 covers 16 residues. Trimming removed 1 base from V and 3 bases from J; junction bases left unmatched: 4. Germline V gene data show CDR1 as SGHAT and CDR2 as FQNNGV. The CDR3 DNA reads TGTGCCAGCAGCTTAGCGGGGGGGATCGACACCGGGGAGCTGTTTTTT. Amino acid sequence: CASSLAGGIDTGELFF.

DNA for the CDR3: TGTGCCAGCAGTTTAGCTTTCTACGAGCAGTACTTC. Translation gives CASSLAFYEQYF. This chain joins TRBV12-3 or TRBV12-4 and TRBJ2-7; D is unresolved. V gave up 0 bases and J gave up 3 bases, with 3 bases separating them. The CDR3 consists of 12 residues.

There are many counts of this clonotype. The chain employs TRBV10-3 and TRBJ2-7; tentative D call: TRBD1 (7 bases). V shed 4 bases and J shed 3 bases, with 13 bases lying between them. The germline CDR1 and CDR2 sequences are ENHRY and SYGVKD. The CDR3 runs to 14 residues. CDR3 DNA: TGTGCCATCAGTGGGGGGGACAGAAACTACGAGCAGTACTTC. This translates into CAISGGDRNYEQYF.

CDR3 DNA sequence: TGTGCCAGCAGCGACCAATTAGGCCAGTACGAGCAGTACTTC. Translating it yields CASSDQLGQYEQYF. The V and J genes are TRBV5-6 and TRBJ2-7; no clear D gene. Trimming took 4 bases from V and 4 from J, leaving 15 bases between them. The CDR3 consists of 14 residues. Germline V gene data show CDR1 as SGHDT and CDR2 as YYEEEE.

In this sample, this clonotype turned up a few times. V is TRBV4-2 and J is TRBJ1-6, with D unclear. Germline loops: CDR1 LGHNA, CDR2 YNFKEQ. This CDR3 is built from 18 residues. V lost 1 base and J lost 9, with 22 bases in between. DNA for the CDR3: TGTGCCAGCAGCCAAGTCGGAGTGAGGGTCGTCGCTGCTTCACCCCTCCACTTT. This gives the protein CASSQVGVRVVAASPLHF.

This clonotype was seen a handful of times. The chain joins TRBV10-1 to TRBJ2-7; 7 nucleotides match TRBD1. V shed 1 base and J 5 bases; nucleotides not matched to a gene: 8. Germline V lookup: CDR1 WNHNN, CDR2 SYGVQD (reference sequence). This CDR3 is built from 15 residues. The CDR3 here is CASSEYRGVMNEQYF. The CDR3 DNA reads TGCGCCAGCAGTGAGTACAGGGGTGTGATGAACGAGCAGTACTTC.

This clonotype was seen repeatedly, ten times or more. The chain couples TRBV19 to TRBJ2-7, with no clear D. The length of the CDR3 is 13 residues. The germline V gene has CDR1 LNHDA and CDR2 SQIVND (reference sequence). Trimming pared 3 bases from V and 3 bases from J, leaving 9 bases between. The CDR3 spells CASSISVGYEQYF. CDR3 nucleotide sequence: TGTGCCAGTAGTATTTCGGTCGGCTACGAGCAGTACTTC.

This clonotype was recorded at least ten times. This sequence joins TRBV5-1 and TRBJ2-3, with D perhaps TRBD1 or TRBD2 (5 bases each). There are 15 residues in the CDR3. The V and J ends lost 7 bases and 0 bases respectively, with 15 bases between them. CDR1 is SGHRS and CDR2 is YFSETQ in the germline V gene. Here the CDR3 reads CASGKGPISTDTQYF. The CDR3 nucleotides read TGCGCCAGCGGGAAGGGACCCATTAGCACAGATACGCAGTATTTT.

Only a few counts were recorded for this clonotype. This chain links TRBV5-8 with TRBJ2-3, with D unresolved. The CDR3 is 15 amino acids. Trimming removed 0 bases at V and 7 bases at J, with 15 bases between. CDR1 and CDR2 (germline): SGHTS, YDEGEE. The CDR3 DNA reads as TGTGCCAGCAGCTTGGCGGTAGAGCCGATATATACGCAGTATTTT. Its translation is CASSLAVEPIYTQYF.

Only a few counts were recorded for this clonotype. The J gene is TRBJ1-4, the V gene TRBV7-9; D uncertain. CDR1 and CDR2 from the germline V gene are SEHNR and FQNEAQ (reference sequence). V gave up 5 bases and J gave up 5 bases, with 9 bases separating them. The CDR3 extends over 13 amino acids. The CDR3: CASSPRTNEKLFF. The CDR3 DNA sequence: TGTGCCAGCAGCCCCCGGACGAATGAAAAACTGTTTTTT. The full variable domain, its missing parts supplied by reference TRBV7-9 and TRBJ1-4, is DTGVSQNPRHKITKRGQNVTFRCDPISEHNRLYWYRQTLGQGPEFLTYFQNEAQLEKSRLLSDRFSAERPKGSFSTLEIQRTEQGDSAMYLCASSPRTNEKLFFGSGTQLSVL.

This clonotype was seen more than once but under ten times. The chain couples TRBV5-1 to TRBJ2-7; D call uncertain. Between the trimmed V and J ends, which lost 0 bases and 6 bases, there was a span of 16 bases. CDR1 and CDR2 (germline): SGHRS, YFSETQ. The CDR3 is made up of 15 amino acids. The CDR3 reads CASSLASRGRGEQYF. CDR3 DNA sequence: TGCGCCAGCAGCTTGGCCAGCCGAGGACGCGGCGAGCAGTACTTC.